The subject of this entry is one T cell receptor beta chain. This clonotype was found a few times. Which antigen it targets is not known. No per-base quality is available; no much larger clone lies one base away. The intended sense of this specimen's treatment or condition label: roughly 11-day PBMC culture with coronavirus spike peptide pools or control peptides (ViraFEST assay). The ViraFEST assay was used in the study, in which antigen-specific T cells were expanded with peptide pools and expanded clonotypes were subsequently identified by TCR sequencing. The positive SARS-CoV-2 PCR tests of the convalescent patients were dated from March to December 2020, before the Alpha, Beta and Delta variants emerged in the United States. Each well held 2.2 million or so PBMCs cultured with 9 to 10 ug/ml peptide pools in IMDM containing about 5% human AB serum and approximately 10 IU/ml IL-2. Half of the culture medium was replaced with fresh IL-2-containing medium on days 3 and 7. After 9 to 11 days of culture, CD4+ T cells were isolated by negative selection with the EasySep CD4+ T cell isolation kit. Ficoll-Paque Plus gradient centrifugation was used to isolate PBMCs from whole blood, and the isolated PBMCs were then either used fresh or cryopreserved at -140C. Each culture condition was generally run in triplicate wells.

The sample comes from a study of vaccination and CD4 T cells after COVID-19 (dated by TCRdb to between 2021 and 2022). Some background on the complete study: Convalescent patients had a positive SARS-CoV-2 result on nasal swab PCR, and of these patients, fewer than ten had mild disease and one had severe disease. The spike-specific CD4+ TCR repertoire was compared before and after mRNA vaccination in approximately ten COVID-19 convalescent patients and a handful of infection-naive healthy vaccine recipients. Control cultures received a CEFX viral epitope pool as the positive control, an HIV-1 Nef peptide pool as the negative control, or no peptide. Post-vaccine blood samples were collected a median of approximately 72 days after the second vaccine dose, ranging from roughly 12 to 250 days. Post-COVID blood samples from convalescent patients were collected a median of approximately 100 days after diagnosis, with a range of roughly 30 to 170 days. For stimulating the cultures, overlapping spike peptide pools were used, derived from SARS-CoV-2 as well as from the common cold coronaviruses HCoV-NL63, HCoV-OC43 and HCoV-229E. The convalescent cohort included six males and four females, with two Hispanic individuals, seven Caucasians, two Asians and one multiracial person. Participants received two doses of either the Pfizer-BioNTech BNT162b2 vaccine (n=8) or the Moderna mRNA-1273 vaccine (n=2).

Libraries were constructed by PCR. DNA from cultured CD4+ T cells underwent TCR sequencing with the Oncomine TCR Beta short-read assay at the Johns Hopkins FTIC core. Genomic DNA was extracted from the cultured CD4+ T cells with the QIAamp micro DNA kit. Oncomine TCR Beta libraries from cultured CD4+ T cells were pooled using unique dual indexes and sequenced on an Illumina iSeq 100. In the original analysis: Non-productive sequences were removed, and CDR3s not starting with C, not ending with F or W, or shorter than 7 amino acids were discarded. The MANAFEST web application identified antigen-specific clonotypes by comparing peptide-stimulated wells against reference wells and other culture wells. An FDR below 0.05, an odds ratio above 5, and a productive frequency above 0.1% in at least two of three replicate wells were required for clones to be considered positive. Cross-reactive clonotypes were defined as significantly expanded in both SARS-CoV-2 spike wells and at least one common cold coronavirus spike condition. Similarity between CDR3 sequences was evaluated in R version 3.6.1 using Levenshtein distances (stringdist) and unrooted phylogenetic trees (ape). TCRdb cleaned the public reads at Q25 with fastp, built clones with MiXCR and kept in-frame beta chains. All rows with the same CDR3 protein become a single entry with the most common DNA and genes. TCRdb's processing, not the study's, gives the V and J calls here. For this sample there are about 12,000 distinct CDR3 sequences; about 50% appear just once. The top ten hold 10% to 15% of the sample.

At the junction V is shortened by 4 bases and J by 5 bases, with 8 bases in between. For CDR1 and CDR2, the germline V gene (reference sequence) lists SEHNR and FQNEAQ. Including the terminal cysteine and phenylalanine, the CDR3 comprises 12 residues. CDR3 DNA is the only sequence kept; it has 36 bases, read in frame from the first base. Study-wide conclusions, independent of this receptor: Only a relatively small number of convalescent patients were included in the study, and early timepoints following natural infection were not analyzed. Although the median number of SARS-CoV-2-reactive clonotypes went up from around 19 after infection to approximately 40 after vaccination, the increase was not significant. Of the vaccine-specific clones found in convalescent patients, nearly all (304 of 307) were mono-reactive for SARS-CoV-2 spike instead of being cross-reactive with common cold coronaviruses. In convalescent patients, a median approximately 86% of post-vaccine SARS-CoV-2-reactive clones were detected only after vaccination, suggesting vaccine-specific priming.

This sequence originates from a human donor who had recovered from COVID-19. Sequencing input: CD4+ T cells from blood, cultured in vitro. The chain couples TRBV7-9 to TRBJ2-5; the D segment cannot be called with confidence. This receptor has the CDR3 CASSSQGETQYF. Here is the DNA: TGTGCCAGCAGCTCCCAAGGGGAGACCCAGTACTTC.